This T cell receptor beta chain was identified during a study of cytomegalovirus exposure and HLA in healthy donors. Study background: Out of several hundred genotyped donors, about 81% belonged to the Caucasian-associated ancestry cluster.

PCR employed 60 Vbeta and 13 Jbeta primers. Produced via immunoSEQ multiplex PCR; TCRdb's table is partial and in-frame only. The sample shows approximately 160,000 clones, 70% to 80% of them seen only once. Unrecorded immune exposure was likely among donors, who were nominally healthy when sampled. Study findings and constraints: Most TCR sequences were seen very rarely across donors, but some public TCRs occurred in many. A later analysis appeared to link common viral pathogens to several of the most significant clusters.

On this clone: As yet, its antigen is unknown.

The sequence derives from a woman between 40 and 55 years old in good health and CMV-seronegative. Sequenced sample: PBMCs.

The CDR3 is CASSKALRRGWSLQNTEAFF. As DNA, the CDR3 is TGTGCCAGCAGCAAAGCGCTTCGGAGGGGTTGGTCTCTGCAGAACACTGAAGCTTTCTTT. The rearrangement uses TRBV21-1 and TRBJ1-1. TRBV21-1 is a pseudogene segment. The CDR3 contains 20 residues.